This T cell receptor beta chain comes out of a study of T cells in Graves' hyperthyroidism and ophthalmopathy. Many counts were recorded for this clonotype. V was pared by 1 base and J by 6 bases, with 2 bases of the junction left unmatched. Germline V gene sequence: CDR1 MNHNS, CDR2 SASEGT. The CDR3 extends over 15 amino acids. The study based diagnoses on clinical symptoms, serum thyroxine and TRAb, thyroid ultrasound and orbital computed tomography. Out of approximately 9.9 ml of fresh peripheral blood came the PBMCs. The TCR beta CDR3 regions underwent amplification using RNA transcripts as the source. The TCR CDR3 first-round RT-PCR relied on the HTBI primer set. TCRdb re-called the multiplex PCR reads with MiXCR, one entry per CDR3 protein. The sample consists of approximately 620,000 distinct CDR3 sequences, about 15% of them appearing once.

The chain links TRBV6-1 to TRBJ2-3, with 12 bases fitting TRBD2. The source of this sequence is a woman in her 30s with Graves' hyperthyroidism that later progressed to Graves' ophthalmopathy. The sample comprised blood. The CDR3, as DNA: TGTGCCAGCAGTGAAGTGACTAGCGGGAGCGATACGCAGTATTTT. Translating gives CASSEVTSGSDTQYF.